This T cell receptor (beta chain) is drawn from a study of blood T cell repertoires in COVID-19. Overall study context: Acute-phase and convalescent COVID-19 samples originated in the United States, Italy and Spain. PBMCs, B-cell-depleted T cells, or T cells were the source of the cDNA or gDNA that made up the material.

Authors' processing steps: Researchers report that nucleated cell counts were estimated from reference gene primer amplification. This table comes from immunoSEQ multiplex PCR, and its TCRdb copy is limited to in-frame clones, with some not included. D and trimming come from the DNA, and the V and J calls and clone size come from that table. The table includes 30,000 or so clones, about 90% detected once. CDR1 and CDR2 (germline): LNHDA, SQIVND (reference sequence). This CDR3 is built from 14 residues. V lost 4 bases and J lost 8, with 14 bases in between. The TCR comes from a human donor in a cohort sampled during active COVID-19. This sequence joins TRBV19 and TRBJ1-4; D uncertain. Sequencing was performed on peripheral blood. The CDR3 DNA follows: TGTGCCAGTAGTACAGGACTCGAACGAGAAAAACTGTTTTTT. It translates to CASSTGLEREKLFF.